This is a list of T cell receptor beta chains from one sample in a study of cytomegalovirus exposure and HLA in healthy donors. Repertoires were generated with immunoSEQ multiplex PCR, while TCRdb's copy carries only in-frame clones and drops some. The repertoire holds roughly 68,000 clones, with roughly 80% as singletons. The specimen sequenced was PBMCs. The receptors here all came from a male donor in good health and CMV-seropositive. The CDR3 runs from the conserved cysteine through the conserved F or W. The D gene is left open where the match is weak. Not all rows give a size; the values are once, few, many and, for expanded clones, a class.

TRBJ1-2	TRBV5-8	NA	NA	TGTGCCAGCAGCCCCCGTTTCGGGGGGCAGATCTATGGCTACACCTTC	CASSPRFGGQIYGYTF
TRBJ2-3	TRBV7-9	NA	TRBD2	TGTGCCAGCAGCCCATGGCCTAGCGGGGGTGGAGATACGCAGTATTTT	CASSPWPSGGGDTQYF
TRBJ1-6	TRBV6-5	few	NA	TGTGCCAGCAGTTACTCTCCAGGGAATTCACCCCTCCACTTT	CASSYSPGNSPLHF
TRBJ2-2	TRBV1	NA	NA	TGCACCAGCAGCCAAGGGACTAGCGGGGGGGCGACCGGGGAGCTGTTTTTT	CTSSQGTSGGATGELFF
TRBJ2-7	TRBV5-1	NA	TRBD1	TGCGCCAGCAGCTCCGGGGGCTCAGGGGGCCTCGAGCAGTACTTC	CASSSGGSGGLEQYF
TRBJ2-5	TRBV7-6	NA	TRBD1	TGTGCCAGCAGCCAGGACAGGGGGGAGACCCAGTACTTC	CASSQDRGETQYF
TRBJ2-7	TRBV4-1	few	TRBD1	TGCGCCAGCAGCCGCCTCCTGGGACAGGGGGCCTACGAGCAGTACTTC	CASSRLLGQGAYEQYF
TRBJ1-2	TRBV7-9	NA	NA	TGTGCCAGCAGCCAGCAAACAGGGAGGGGTTCCTCTGGCTACACCTTC	CASSQQTGRGSSGYTF
TRBJ2-5	TRBV5-8	NA	TRBD1	TGTGCCAGCAGCTGGGACAGGGTAACCCAAGAGACCCAGTACTTC	CASSWDRVTQETQYF
TRBJ1-2	TRBV11-2	few	NA	TGTGCCAGCAGCCTAACCGGGACACGCTATGGCTACACCTTC	CASSLTGTRYGYTF
TRBJ2-3	TRBV9	NA	NA	TGTGCCAGCAGCCCCGGGACTGAAGATACGCAGTATTTT	CASSPGTEDTQYF
TRBJ1-2	TRBV4-2	NA	NA	TGTGCCAGCAGCCCTGCACCGGCAGGGTTGAACTATGGCTACACCTTC	CASSPAPAGLNYGYTF
TRBJ2-1	TRBV6-4	NA	TRBD1	TGTGCCAGCAGTGACTCTGGACAGGGGGGAAGCTCTTCGACGGGTGGGCAGTTCTTC	CASSDSGQGGSSSTGGQFF
TRBJ2-7	TRBV28	NA	NA	TGTGCCAGCAGTTCCGGACGGGGAGGTATGGGAGAGCAGTACTTC	CASSSGRGGMGEQYF
TRBJ2-3	TRBV7-6	NA	NA	TGTGCCAGCAGCGAAAGCGGGTACACAGATACGCAGTATTTT	CASSESGYTDTQYF
TRBJ1-1	TRBV7-2	NA	TRBD1	TGTGCCAGCAGCCCCGGACAGGGGGCGTTTGAAGCTTTCTTT	CASSPGQGAFEAFF
TRBJ2-1	TRBV7-2	NA	TRBD2	TGTGCCAGCAGCTTGGTGGCGGGGGGGGGCAATGAGCAGTTCTTC	CASSLVAGGGNEQFF
TRBJ2-7	TRBV19	NA	NA	TGTGCCAGTAGTATCTCGCAGGGCTTGTCTGAGCAGTACTTC	CASSISQGLSEQYF
TRBJ1-1	TRBV5-1	NA	NA	TGCGCCAGCACCCCAGGGGCCATGAGCACTGAAGCTTTCTTT	CASTPGAMSTEAFF
TRBJ1-1	TRBV7-9	NA	NA	TGTGCCAGCAGCTTAGGAGGGGAGGGAGCTTTCTTT	CASSLGGEGAFF
TRBJ1-5	TRBV7-9	NA	TRBD1	TGTGCCAGCGGCCCCCCGGGACAGGGAAATCAGCCCCAGCATTTT	CASGPPGQGNQPQHF
TRBJ1-2	TRBV19	once	TRBD1	TGTGCCAATAGTGTCGGGACAGCGGGCTATGGCTACACCTTC	CANSVGTAGYGYTF
TRBJ2-1	TRBV28	once	TRBD1	TGTGCCAGCAGTCCAGCCGACAGGGATCCCCAGTTCTTC	CASSPADRDPQFF
TRBJ2-7	TRBV5-6	NA	NA	TGTGCCAGCAGCTTTTTAAGCACCTCCTACGAGCAGTACTTC	CASSFLSTSYEQYF
TRBJ1-4	TRBV28	NA	NA	TGTGCCAGCAGGGGCGAAGGAAAACTGTTTTTT	CASRGEGKLFF
TRBJ1-6	TRBV7-3	NA	NA	TGTGCCAGCAGCCTCGGAGGGAATTCACCCCTCCACTTT	CASSLGGNSPLHF
TRBJ1-2	TRBV11-2	NA	NA	TGTGCCAGCAGTCTCTCTCAGGGCTTCGGGGGGGGCTACACCTTC	CASSLSQGFGGGYTF
TRBJ1-1	TRBV19	NA	TRBD1	TGTGCCAGTAGTATGGGACAGGCGAACACTGAAGCTTTCTTT	CASSMGQANTEAFF
TRBJ2-2	TRBV28	NA	TRBD2	TGTGCCAGCAGTTTTTCCCCGGGGGGGCTGGGGACCGGGGAGCTGTTTTTT	CASSFSPGGLGTGELFF
TRBJ2-3	TRBV5-6	NA	TRBD2	TGTGCCAGCAGCTTGCAGCGGGGGGGCGGGACAGATACGCAGTATTTT	CASSLQRGGGTDTQYF
TRBJ2-7	TRBV5-6	NA	TRBD1	TGTGCCAGCAGCCGACAGGGGGGAATTTGGAACGAGCAGTACTTC	CASSRQGGIWNEQYF
TRBJ2-7	TRBV18	NA	NA	TGTGCCAGCTCTTCCGGGAACCCAAGGCACGAGCAGTACTTC	CASSSGNPRHEQYF
TRBJ1-2	TRBV19	NA	TRBD1	TGTGCCAGTAGTCCTAACCGGGACAGGCCTCACTATGGCTACACCTTC	CASSPNRDRPHYGYTF